This T cell receptor beta chain originates from a study of cytomegalovirus exposure and HLA in healthy donors. Study-wide context: In a previous analysis, 110 million or so unique TCR beta sequences were found from 150 million to 200 million T cells. Points from the study as a whole: A missense DCLRE1C variant was associated with V- and J-gene trimming of TCR beta chains in a later analysis, and an independent cohort replicated the association. An analysis was carried out later, and it reportedly showed fewer N-insertions in an Asian-associated ancestry cluster than the roughly 700-donor mean.

Points on this clone: Antigen: not known.

PCR amplification relied on 60 Vbeta primers (plus 13 Jbeta primers). Produced via immunoSEQ multiplex PCR; TCRdb's table is partial and in-frame only. Of tens of thousands of clones listed, roughly 72% are singletons. The junction had 8 bases not matched to a gene; V was cut back by 9 bases and J by 1 base. The CDR3 has 15 amino acids. Germline V gives CDR1 LNHDA, CDR2 SQIVND (reference sequence). The sequenced sample was PBMCs. The gene calls are TRBV19 and TRBJ2-2, with 7 positions matching TRBD2. This TCR was recovered from a man over 45 in good health and CMV-seronegative. CDR3 loop: CASSGTTKNTGELFF. The DNA for the CDR3 is TGTGCCAGCTCCGGGACTACCAAGAACACCGGGGAGCTGTTTTTT.